This T cell receptor beta chain was recovered during a study of cytomegalovirus exposure and HLA in healthy donors. Study observations and caveats: Donor immune exposure was known only as CMV serostatus. Productive rates of about 90% or about 30% were seen for most TCR beta V segments in an earlier analysis.

Concerning this clone itself: The antigen remains unidentified.

PCR amplification relied on 60 Vbeta primers (plus 13 Jbeta primers). Libraries were prepared by immunoSEQ multiplex PCR; TCRdb keeps only in-frame clonotypes and omits some of them. Among some 65,000 clones listed, about 70% were seen once. The CDR3 consists of 14 residues. The V end lost 2 bases, the J end lost 6 bases, and 13 bases lay between the germline ends. Germline V gene sequence: CDR1 SGHAT, CDR2 FQNNGV. The chain employs TRBV11-2 and TRBJ1-1, with a tentative D call TRBD1 (5 bases). Sequenced: PBMCs. This clonotype was obtained from a woman aged 25 to 39 in good health and CMV-seronegative. The CDR3 is CASSLQLIGAEAFF. In nucleotides, the CDR3 is TGTGCCAGCAGCTTACAACTGATAGGGGCTGAAGCTTTCTTT.